Each of the 21 T cell receptor beta chains below was sequenced from the same sample in a study of radiotherapy plus CTLA-4 blockade in lung cancer. Generated by immunoSEQ multiplex PCR, the TCRdb table keeps only in-frame clones and is missing some. The sample records about 50,000 clones, around 84% being singletons. The material was peripheral blood, obtained from a patient treated with radiotherapy plus ipilimumab. The receptors here all came from a human donor with non-small cell lung cancer whose response to radiotherapy plus ipilimumab could not be evaluated.

The chain links TRBV7-2 to TRBJ2-1, with 10 bases lining up with TRBD2. The ends lost 1 base at V and 6 bases at J; junction bases unmatched: 12. CDR1 SGHTA and CDR2 FQGNSA come from the germline V gene. The CDR3 runs 18 residues. The CDR3 DNA follows: TGTGCCAGCAGCTTAGGAAAGACTAGCGGGTATAGCAGCAATGAGCAGTTCTTC. It is translated as CASSLGKTSGYSSNEQFF.

This clone was detected once. This sequence joins TRBV5-6 and TRBJ1-2; TRBD1 agrees at 7 bases. Unmatched junction bases numbered 16, after V lost 3 bases and J lost 2 bases. CDR1 SGHDT and CDR2 YYEEEE come from the germline V gene. The CDR3 is made up of 18 amino acids. CDR3 sequence reads: CASSYLLTGTVRNYGYTF. CDR3 coding DNA: TGTGCCAGCAGCTACCTACTTACCGGGACAGTGCGAAACTATGGCTACACCTTC. Full variable domain (rest looked up from reference TRBV5-6 and TRBJ1-2): DAGVTQSPTHLIKTRGQQVTLRCSPKSGHDTVSWYQQALGQGPQFIFQYYEEEERQRGNFPDRFSGHQFPNYSSELNVNALLLGDSALYLCASSYLLTGTVRNYGYTFGSGTRLTVV.

In this sample, this clone turned up a few times. V is TRBV28 and J is TRBJ1-5; TRBD1 is a possible D gene (5 bases). The germline CDR1 and CDR2 sequences are MDHEN and SYDVKM. The CDR3 totals 19 residues. Trimming removed 2 bases at V and 0 bases at J, with 20 bases between. CDR3 protein: CASSLNEGASPVSNQPQHF. The CDR3 DNA sequence: TGTGCCAGCAGTTTAAATGAAGGGGCCAGCCCGGTTAGCAATCAGCCCCAGCATTTT.

This clone has a handful of counts. In DNA, the CDR3 is TGTGCCAGCAGTGAAGCGACTGCGCAGAGTGAGCAGTACTTC. It yields the protein CASSEATAQSEQYF. V is TRBV2 and J is TRBJ2-7; no reliable D call. Deletions cut 0 bases from V and 7 bases from J, with 13 bases between. Germline values: CDR1 SNHLY, CDR2 FYNNEI. The CDR3 extends over 14 amino acids.

The V gene is TRBV28, the J gene TRBJ2-3, with 7 bases identical to TRBD2. V lost 5 bases and J lost 1; bases outside the gene matches: 12. Germline values: CDR1 MDHEN, CDR2 SYDVKM. This CDR3 is 17 amino acids long. CDR3 nucleotides: TGTGCCAGCAGTCCTCTAGTCGGACTAGAGGGCACAGATACGCAGTATTTT. Protein sequence: CASSPLVGLEGTDTQYF.

The genes are TRBV19 and TRBJ2-3, with D possibly matching TRBD2 (5 bases). This CDR3 spans 16 amino acids. V lost 3 bases, J lost 1 base, and 14 bases lay in between. Germline V gene data show CDR1 as LNHDA and CDR2 as SQIVND (reference sequence). The CDR3 DNA reads TGTGCCAGTAGTATGTGGGTTGAGAGGGGCACAGATACGCAGTATTTT. Encoded protein: CASSMWVERGTDTQYF.

This chain uses TRBV19 with TRBJ1-1; D gene uncertain. The germline V gene encodes CDR1 LNHDA and CDR2 SQIVND (reference sequence). Trimming took off 8 bases at V and 0 bases at J, with 19 bases between the two ends. The CDR3 contains 16 residues. The CDR3 DNA sequence: TGTGCCAGTTATGGACTCGGGGTTCCCATGAACACTGAAGCTTTCTTT. Translating it yields CASYGLGVPMNTEAFF.

The chain joins TRBV27 to TRBJ2-3, with D possibly being TRBD2 (5 bases). The CDR3 consists of 16 residues. V was cut by 5 bases and J by 0 bases, with 15 bases left in between. The germline V gene has CDR1 MNHEY and CDR2 SMNVEV (reference sequence). CDR3 sequence (DNA): TGTGCCAGCAGTGATATGGACTGGGCTAGCACAGATACGCAGTATTTT. It yields the protein CASSDMDWASTDTQYF.

The chain joins TRBV6-5 to TRBJ1-1; perhaps TRBD1 as D (6 bases). This CDR3 is 13 amino acids long. Germline V lookup: CDR1 MNHEY, CDR2 SVGAGI. V was shortened by 6 bases and J by 2 bases, with 10 bases between the two germline ends. The CDR3 protein is CASRNRANTEAFF. The CDR3 nucleotides are TGTGCCAGCAGGAACAGGGCTAACACTGAAGCTTTCTTT.

This clone came up once. The chain uses TRBV19 and TRBJ1-1, with a possible D match to TRBD1 (6 bases). This CDR3 has 15 amino acids. The V end was cut by 1 base, the J end by 5 bases, with 14 bases between. The germline CDR1 and CDR2 sequences are LNHDA and SQIVND (reference sequence). CDR3 loop: CASSIVQGTNTEAFF. CDR3 DNA sequence: TGTGCCAGTAGTATAGTACAGGGAACTAATACTGAAGCTTTCTTT.

V usage is TRBV5-1 and J usage is TRBJ2-1; 9 bases are a match to TRBD1. CDR3 length: 16 amino acids. The junction had 11 bases not matched to a gene; V was cut back by 5 bases and J by 5 bases. Germline CDR1 and CDR2: SGHRS and YFSETQ. This chain's CDR3 is CASRRDDRGRDNEQFF. The CDR3 DNA follows: TGCGCCAGCAGGCGGGACGACAGGGGGAGGGACAATGAGCAGTTCTTC. Full variable domain (outside the CDR3, taken from reference TRBV5-1 and TRBJ2-1): KAGVTQTPRYLIKTRGQQVTLSCSPISGHRSVSWYQQTPGQGLQFLFEYFSETQRNKGNFPGRFSGRQFSNSRSEMNVSTLELGDSALYLCASRRDDRGRDNEQFFGPGTRLTVL.

This clone was counted once. Other DNA sequences in this sample translate to the same CDR3. J is TRBJ1-5 and V is TRBV28, with a tentative D call TRBD1 (5 bases). V was cut by 2 bases and J by 4 bases, with 9 bases left in between. This CDR3 contains 14 residues. Germline CDR1 MDHEN, CDR2 SYDVKM. Here the CDR3 reads CASSLGQGNQPQHF. DNA for the CDR3: TGTGCCAGCAGTTTAGGGCAGGGAAATCAGCCCCAGCATTTT. The full variable domain, its missing parts supplied by reference TRBV28 and TRBJ1-5, is DVKVTQSSRYLVKRTGEKVFLECVQDMDHENMFWYRQDPGLGLRLIYFSYDVKMKEKGDIPEGYSVSREKKERFSLILESASTNQTSMYLCASSLGQGNQPQHFGDGTRLSIL.

This clone was counted between two and nine times. The chain uses TRBV5-6 and TRBJ1-1; 8 bases fit TRBD1. CDR3 length: 12 amino acids. V lost 4 bases to trimming and J lost 12 bases; unmatched junction nucleotides: 8. The V gene's germline CDR1 is SGHDT and CDR2 YYEEEE. CDR3 region: CASSGQGGWSFF. The CDR3 DNA follows: TGTGCCAGCAGCGGACAGGGAGGTTGGTCTTTCTTT.

The genes are TRBV27 and TRBJ1-5, with D possibly being TRBD1 (6 bases). CDR1 and CDR2 (germline): MNHEY, SMNVEV (reference sequence). This CDR3 region has 14 residues. Trimming took off 5 bases at V and 3 bases at J, with 11 bases between the two ends. CDR3 protein: CASSRQDSNQPQHF. The CDR3 region has the DNA TGTGCCAGCAGTCGACAGGATTCCAATCAGCCCCAGCATTTT.

The chain has TRBV28 and TRBJ1-2, with TRBD1 matching 7 bases. The V segment lost 7 bases and the J segment 8 bases; nucleotides outside the gene matches: 10. CDR3 length: 13 amino acids. The germline V gene has CDR1 MDHEN and CDR2 SYDVKM. The CDR3 DNA is TGTGCCAGCACCGACGACAGGGTGCGAGGCTACACCTTC. This sequence encodes CASTDDRVRGYTF.

The gene calls are TRBV28 and TRBJ2-1; weak D call: TRBD2 (5 bases). V was shortened by 6 bases and J by 3 bases, with 21 bases between the two germline ends. Germline CDR1 is MDHEN and CDR2 is SYDVKM. CDR3 length: 17 residues. CDR3 DNA sequence: TGTGCCAGCAGCCTATTAAAGCTTGGTGCGGGCTACAATGAGCAGTTCTTC. This translates into CASSLLKLGAGYNEQFF. The variable domain in full, with the rest retrieved from reference TRBV28 and TRBJ2-1, is DVKVTQSSRYLVKRTGEKVFLECVQDMDHENMFWYRQDPGLGLRLIYFSYDVKMKEKGDIPEGYSVSREKKERFSLILESASTNQTSMYLCASSLLKLGAGYNEQFFGPGTRLTVL.

This clone was picked up a small number of times. The CDR3 DNA sequence: TGTGCCAGCAGCCCGTTAGCGGGAGTCACAGATACGCAGTATTTT. Translated: CASSPLAGVTDTQYF. The chain has TRBV7-3 and TRBJ2-3, with TRBD2 identical over 9 bases. This CDR3 is built from 15 residues. With 5 bases clipped from V and 2 bases from J, the junction kept 5 bases outside the gene matches. Looked up from germline, CDR1 is SGHTA and CDR2 is FQGTGA.

The gene calls are TRBV7-9 and TRBJ2-5, with 8 bases identical to TRBD2. Trimming cost V 1 base and J 1 base; bases outside gene matches: 2. Germline V gene sequence: CDR1 SEHNR, CDR2 FQNEAQ (reference sequence). This CDR3 region has 15 residues. CDR3 loop: CASSLGGLAQETQYF. CDR3 bases: TGTGCCAGCAGCTTAGGCGGACTAGCCCAAGAGACCCAGTACTTC.

The rearrangement links TRBV5-1 to TRBJ1-5; D is undetermined. CDR1 and CDR2 from the germline V gene are SGHRS and YFSETQ. There are 14 residues in the CDR3. The germline V and J ends were trimmed by 0 bases and 5 bases, with 9 bases remaining between them. CDR3 loop: CASSLDSPDQPQHF. CDR3 DNA sequence: TGCGCCAGCAGCTTGGACAGCCCCGATCAGCCCCAGCATTTT. Variable domain in full (rest from reference TRBV5-1 and TRBJ1-5): KAGVTQTPRYLIKTRGQQVTLSCSPISGHRSVSWYQQTPGQGLQFLFEYFSETQRNKGNFPGRFSGRQFSNSRSEMNVSTLELGDSALYLCASSLDSPDQPQHFGDGTRLSIL.

The V and J genes are TRBV12-5 and TRBJ1-1; D is unclear. CDR3 size: 14 residues. Per the germline V gene, CDR1 is LGHNT and CDR2 is FRNRAP. Trimming removed 6 bases from V and 4 bases from J, with 15 bases in between. The DNA of the CDR3 is TGTGCTAGTGGGCCCGACGGGGTAGGCACTGAAGCTTTCTTT. Its translation is CASGPDGVGTEAFF.

The chain links TRBV7-3 to TRBJ1-1; perhaps TRBD1 as D (6 bases). The CDR3 consists of 14 residues. Germline-derived CDR1 and CDR2 are SGHTA and FQGTGA. V lost 3 bases, J lost 3 bases, and 11 bases lay in between. CDR3: CASSFRGPDTEAFF. CDR3 nucleotides: TGTGCCAGCAGCTTCAGGGGTCCGGACACTGAAGCTTTCTTT.